This TCR beta chain was recovered during a study of cytomegalovirus exposure and HLA in healthy donors. Whole-study results and caveats: The later analysis indicated that the majority of CMV-associated TCR beta chains appeared HLA-restricted. Based on reports, TCR beta sequences accurately predicted HLA-A and HLA-B alleles for most subjects.

Turning to this clone: The antigen is unknown.

The CDR3 has 14 amino acids. Per germline, CDR1 KGHSH and CDR2 LQKENI. V shed 2 bases and J shed 4 bases, with 12 bases lying between them. Use of 60 Vbeta and 13 Jbeta primers characterized the PCR. This table comes from immunoSEQ multiplex PCR, and its TCRdb copy is limited to in-frame clones, with some not included. The sample holds about 160,000 clones, around 83% seen once. Source material: PBMCs. This chain uses TRBV18 with TRBJ2-7, with a weak D call TRBD1 (6 bases). This TCR came from a man aged 18 to 35 in good health and CMV-seropositive. The CDR3: CASSPNRVIYEQYF. The DNA for the CDR3 is TGTGCCAGCTCACCAAACAGGGTCATTTACGAGCAGTACTTC.